This record concerns one TCR beta chain sequence. Its antigen is unidentified. CDR3 and TCR beta VDJ profiling relied on genomic DNA as the template. TCRdb used MiXCR to reprocess the reads, holding one entry per CDR3 protein. Altogether 150,000 to 200,000 distinct CDR3 sequences are present, around 65% being singletons, with the ten largest covering around 45%. These data belong to a study of CD8+CD57+ T cells in acquired aplastic anemia. At the level of the study: Sorted CD4+ plus CD8+ cells gave DNA averaging approximately 2.9 ug.

Overall study findings and caveats: Researchers report that 25 to 35 CD8+ CDR3 sequences appeared in both patients and controls.

Specimen: sorted CD4+, CD8+, or CD8+CD57+ T cells (not recorded which) from PBMCs. This TCR came from a human donor with severe aplastic anemia or a healthy control (not recorded which).

In DNA form, the CDR3 reads TGCAGCGTCAAAGGACACTCGTCTTCCTACGAGCAGTACTTC. Translating gives CSVKGHSSSYEQYF. The genes are TRBV29-1 and TRBJ2-7; D may be TRBD1 (5 bases). The germline V and J ends were trimmed by 6 bases and 1 base, with 16 bases remaining between them. The germline V gene encodes CDR1 SQVTM and CDR2 ANQGSEA. The CDR3 consists of 14 residues.